One sample yielded the 8 T cell receptor beta chains listed below, sequenced in a study of memory CD4+ T cells and cytomegalovirus serostatus. The sort gate was single viable CD3+CD4+CD8-CD45RO+ cells for memory CD4+ T cells. The assay was immunoSEQ multiplex PCR, and TCRdb's table has in-frame clones only and misses some. The table shows approximately 46,000 clones, with 60% to 80% occurring only once. Specimen: memory CD4+ T cells from blood. These receptor sequences come from an adult in good health and CMV-seropositive.

About this clone: Other DNA sequences in this sample translate to the same CDR3. The chain links TRBV7-9 to TRBJ1-5; no clear D. Deletions cut 1 base from V and 5 bases from J, with 3 bases between. This CDR3 region has 12 residues. Germline V lookup: CDR1 SEHNR, CDR2 FQNEAQ (reference sequence). CDR3 amino acids: CASSLGDQPQHF. CDR3 sequence (DNA): TGTGCCAGCAGCTTAGGGGATCAGCCCCAGCATTTT.

This clone was seen a handful of times. This sequence joins TRBV5-1 and TRBJ1-4; no firm D call. The V gene lost 4 bases and the J gene lost 8 bases, with 18 bases spanning the gap. The germline CDR1 and CDR2 sequences are SGHRS and YFSETQ. This CDR3 is 15 amino acids long. CDR3 bases: TGCGCCAGCAGCCCGTTTGAGTCCGGGCAGGAAAAACTGTTTTTT. Translating it yields CASSPFESGQEKLFF.

The chain recombines TRBV6-6 with TRBJ1-2; TRBD1 might be the D (5 bases). Germline V CDR1 and CDR2: MNHNY, SVGAGI (reference sequence). Trimming took 5 bases from V and 8 from J, leaving 9 bases between them. CDR3 length: 11 residues. Here the CDR3 DNA reads TGTGCCAGCAGTCACGAGGGGGGCTACACCTTC. It translates to CASSHEGGYTF.

CDR3 in amino acids: CASSPDGAGNTIYF. DNA for the CDR3: TGTGCCAGCAGCCCCGACGGGGCTGGAAACACCATATATTTT. V is TRBV7-2 and J is TRBJ1-3, with D unresolved. Germline V gene data show CDR1 as SGHTA and CDR2 as FQGNSA. Between the trimmed V and J ends, which lost 5 bases and 2 bases, there was a span of 10 bases. The CDR3 is made up of 14 amino acids.

The CDR3 DNA is TGTGCCAGCAGCTTAGCCGGGGCTAGCGGGGGGGTTTGGTTCTTC. Protein sequence: CASSLAGASGGVWFF. This chain connects TRBV7-8 to TRBJ2-1; 12 nucleotides align to TRBD2. Germline-derived CDR1 and CDR2 are SGHVS and FQNEAQ. V was clipped by 0 bases and J by 15 bases; unmatched bases: 9. The CDR3 runs 15 residues.

This clone was found a few times. V usage is TRBV7-9 and J usage is TRBJ2-5; no clear D. Trimming shortened V by 4 bases and J by 0 bases, and 0 bases separated the two germline ends. Looked up from germline, CDR1 is SEHNR and CDR2 is FQNEAQ (reference sequence). The CDR3 extends over 11 amino acids. The DNA for the CDR3 is TGTGCCAGCAGCTACCAAGAGACCCAGTACTTC. This codes for CASSYQETQYF.

This chain links TRBV7-6 with TRBJ2-5, with D possibly matching TRBD2 (6 bases). Germline V lookup: CDR1 SGHVS, CDR2 FNYEAQ. This CDR3 region has 15 residues. V lost 1 base and J lost 4, with 13 bases in between. In DNA form, the CDR3 reads TGTGCCAGCAGCTTAGGGGCTGGGGGAGGAGAGACCCAGTACTTC. It codes for CASSLGAGGGETQYF.

This chain uses TRBV2 with TRBJ1-3, with unresolved D. Germline V CDR1 and CDR2: SNHLY, FYNNEI. Trimming left V 5 bases short and J 1 base short, with 9 bases between. There are 14 residues in the CDR3. The CDR3: CASSIWGSGNTIYF. CDR3 nucleotide sequence: TGTGCCAGCAGTATATGGGGATCTGGAAACACCATATATTTT.